The 22 T cell receptor beta chains below all came from one sample that was sequenced in a study of cytomegalovirus exposure and HLA in healthy donors. Assay used: immunoSEQ multiplex PCR; TCRdb lists only in-frame clones, some missing. The sample lists 200,000 to 250,000 clones; around 80% were seen once. The sequenced sample was PBMCs. The receptor source for this set is a woman aged 25-40 years in good health and CMV-seropositive.

This clone was detected many times. J is TRBJ1-2 and V is TRBV7-8; unclear D gene. CDR1 is SGHVS, CDR2 FQNEAQ, per germline. The CDR3 spans 15 residues. Trimming removed 4 bases at V and 0 bases at J, with 12 bases between. The CDR3 DNA reads as TGTGCCAGCAGCTCATTACTCCGAGCTAACTATGGCTACACCTTC. As protein: CASSSLLRANYGYTF.

The chain recombines TRBV29-1 with TRBJ2-7, with 10 bases fitting TRBD2. Trimming took 2 bases from V and 4 from J; bases not matched to a gene: 8. The V gene's germline CDR1 is SQVTM and CDR2 ANQGSEA. This CDR3 spans 15 amino acids. CDR3 amino acids: CSVEYLAGASYEQYF. The CDR3, as DNA: TGCAGCGTTGAATATCTAGCGGGAGCTTCGTACGAGCAGTACTTC.

This sequence joins TRBV5-1 and TRBJ2-7; 7 bases are a match to TRBD1. CDR1 and CDR2 (germline): SGHRS, YFSETQ. The CDR3 has 15 amino acids. V trimming: 5 bases; J trimming: 4 bases; junction bases outside the gene matches: 12. The CDR3 bases are TGCGCCAGCAGGCGGCTACAGGGGCCCTTATACGAGCAGTACTTC. This sequence encodes CASRRLQGPLYEQYF.

This sequence joins TRBV30 and TRBJ1-4; D call uncertain. The CDR3 length is 17 residues. The V end was cut by 0 bases, the J end by 8 bases, with 22 bases between. CDR1 and CDR2 (germline): GTSNPN, SVGIG (reference sequence). This chain's CDR3 is CAWSVQGLASGREKLFF. In DNA, the CDR3 is TGTGCCTGGAGTGTACAAGGATTGGCGTCAGGAAGGGAAAAACTGTTTTTT.

The CDR3 DNA is TGTGCCACCAGCTCCCGGCTAGCGGGAGGGGGAGAGCAGTACTTC. This codes for CATSSRLAGGGEQYF. V gene TRBV15 combines with J gene TRBJ2-7, with 12 positions matching TRBD2. In germline, CDR1 is LNHNV, CDR2 YYDKDF (reference sequence). This CDR3 region has 15 residues. With 5 bases clipped from V and 7 bases from J, the junction kept 9 bases outside the gene matches.

This clone was detected only once. The chain has TRBV4-1 and TRBJ2-7; 10 bases match TRBD1. The CDR3 sequence is 14 residues long. Germline V gene lookup returns CDR1 MGHRA and CDR2 YSYEKL. The V and J ends lost 4 bases and 4 bases, in that order; junction bases with no gene match: 4. CDR3 sequence reads: CASSRPGQGYEQYF. CDR3 sequence (DNA): TGCGCCAGCAGCCGACCGGGACAGGGGTACGAGCAGTACTTC.

The CDR3, as DNA: TGCGCCAGCAGCTTGGCCGGACAGTCCTACGAGCAGTACTTC. Its protein is CASSLAGQSYEQYF. V is TRBV5-1 and J is TRBJ2-7; TRBD1 is a possible D gene (6 bases). The ends were cut back, 0 bases at V and 1 base at J, with 8 bases in the middle. The CDR3 is made up of 14 amino acids. Germline V gene sequence: CDR1 SGHRS, CDR2 YFSETQ.

The chain uses TRBV30 and TRBJ2-7, with D possibly TRBD2 on 5 matching bases. The CDR3 covers 13 residues. Germline-derived CDR1 and CDR2 are GTSNPN and SVGIG (reference sequence). V lost 3 bases to trimming and J lost 3 bases, with 12 bases between them. The CDR3 DNA reads as TGTGCCTGGAGCGAAAACACTAGCTACGAGCAGTACTTC. This translates into CAWSENTSYEQYF.

The CDR3 region is CASSFPGELFF. The CDR3, as DNA: TGTGCCAGCAGTTTCCCCGGGGAGCTGTTTTTT. V and J are TRBV28 and TRBJ2-2; the D is unclear. The CDR3 totals 11 residues. CDR1 is MDHEN, CDR2 SYDVKM, per germline. V was pared by 3 bases and J by 6 bases, with 2 bases between.

This chain links TRBV6-1 with TRBJ2-2; D is perhaps TRBD2 (7 bases). CDR3 length: 15 residues. V lost 7 bases to trimming and J lost 7 bases, with 19 bases between them. Germline V CDR1 and CDR2: MNHNS, SASEGT. DNA of the CDR3: TGTGCCAGCACGCGGGGGCATCCAGGCGGCGGGGAGCTGTTTTTT. Its protein product is CASTRGHPGGGELFF.

This clone has just a few counts. This rearrangement joins TRBV28 to TRBJ2-4; no reliable D call. The CDR3 is 15 amino acids. Germline V gives CDR1 MDHEN, CDR2 SYDVKM. With 10 bases removed from V and 1 base from J, the gap between germline ends came to 17 bases. Here the CDR3 DNA reads TGTGCCACTTATGGGGATCCTCTGGCCAAAAACATTCAGTACTTC. Its translation is CATYGDPLAKNIQYF.

The genes are TRBV27 and TRBJ1-1; the D is unclear. The CDR3 is 13 residues long. Trimming cost V 4 bases and J 5 bases, with 11 bases left between them. Germline V gives CDR1 MNHEY, CDR2 SMNVEV (reference sequence). The CDR3, as DNA: TGTGCCAGCAGTTGGCGAGATATGACTGAAGCTTTCTTT. Translated, it gives CASSWRDMTEAFF.

The V gene is TRBV4-3, the J gene TRBJ2-3, with D possibly being TRBD1 or TRBD2 (5 bases each). Germline CDR1 is LGHNA and CDR2 is YSLEER. The CDR3 covers 17 residues. Trimming removed 4 bases from V and 4 bases from J, with 21 bases in between. CDR3 residues: CASSPGYGGDRADTQYF. The CDR3 DNA follows: TGCGCCAGCAGCCCTGGTTATGGGGGAGATAGGGCAGATACGCAGTATTTT.

This clone was counted only a few times. This chain connects TRBV6-5 to TRBJ1-1; TRBD1 agrees at 8 bases. CDR3 size: 14 residues. J was trimmed by 4 bases and V by 5 bases; bases with no gene match: 6. Germline assignment: CDR1 MNHEY and CDR2 SVGAGI. The CDR3 nucleotides read TGTGCCAGCAGTAAACAGGGGGGGATCACTGAAGCTTTCTTT. Translated: CASSKQGGITEAFF.

This clone has a single count. The chain combines TRBV6-5 with TRBJ1-5; TRBD1 aligns across 10 bases. V shed 6 bases, J shed 5 bases, and the junction held 4 bases outside the gene matches. This CDR3 has 14 residues. Germline CDR1 is MNHEY and CDR2 is SVGAGI. Here the CDR3 reads CASRLGQGHQPQHF. The CDR3 DNA reads as TGTGCCAGCAGGCTGGGACAGGGGCATCAGCCCCAGCATTTT.

The J gene is TRBJ1-1, the V gene TRBV5-6; possibly TRBD1 for D (5 bases). CDR3 length: 19 amino acids. The V end was cut by 2 bases, the J end by 5 bases, with 28 bases between. The germline V gene has CDR1 SGHDT and CDR2 YYEEEE. The CDR3 protein is CASSLLSRFSGTEETEAFF. The CDR3 bases are TGTGCCAGCAGCTTATTATCGCGTTTCTCTGGGACGGAGGAGACTGAAGCTTTCTTT.

The chain has TRBV4-1 and TRBJ2-2; TRBD1 might be the D (5 bases). Germline CDR1 MGHRA, CDR2 YSYEKL. Deletions cut 4 bases from V and 1 base from J, with 16 bases between. The CDR3 consists of 17 residues. The CDR3 DNA is TGCGCCAGCAGCCCTCACGGCACAGGAGAGAACACCGGGGAGCTGTTTTTT. This sequence encodes CASSPHGTGENTGELFF.

V is TRBV10-3 and J is TRBJ1-1; 8 bases align to TRBD1. The CDR3 loop spans 13 amino acids. Germline CDR1 is ENHRY and CDR2 is SYGVKD. Trimming took 8 bases from V and 7 from J; bases not matched to a gene: 9. The DNA of the CDR3 is TGTGCCATCGGGACAGGCTCAGGGGTTGAAGCTTTCTTT. It codes for CAIGTGSGVEAFF.

This chain uses TRBV5-1 with TRBJ2-4; possible D gene TRBD1, 6 bases. The CDR3 sequence is 13 residues long. CDR1 is SGHRS, CDR2 YFSETQ, per germline. Trimming pared 4 bases from V and 7 bases from J, leaving 12 bases between. CDR3 in amino acids: CASSLNRENIQYF. In nucleotides, the CDR3 is TGCGCCAGCAGCCTAAACAGGGAGAACATTCAGTACTTC.

The genes are TRBV5-6 and TRBJ2-5; D is undetermined. CDR3 size: 16 residues. The V and J ends lost 5 bases and 0 bases respectively, with 17 bases between them. Germline V CDR1 and CDR2: SGHDT, YYEEEE. Here the CDR3 reads CASRPKTEKYQETQYF. For the CDR3, the DNA is TGTGCCAGCAGGCCCAAAACAGAGAAGTACCAAGAGACCCAGTACTTC.

A note on this clone: The sample holds other DNA sequences that translate to the same CDR3. The gene calls are TRBV7-3 and TRBJ2-1; a possible D gene is TRBD1 (5 bases). This CDR3 is built from 12 residues. CDR1 and CDR2 from the germline V gene are SGHTA and FQGTGA. V lost 3 bases and J lost 7, with 7 bases in between. The CDR3 DNA is TGTGCCAGCAGCTTTTCAGGGAATGAGCAGTTCTTC. Its translation: CASSFSGNEQFF.

The V gene is TRBV19, the J gene TRBJ1-2; maybe TRBD1 (6 bases). This CDR3 region has 15 residues. V lost 6 bases to trimming and J lost 6 bases, with 20 bases between them. Germline values: CDR1 LNHDA, CDR2 SQIVND (reference sequence). CDR3 DNA: TGTGCCAGTAGAGGTAACGTCAGGGGAAACGATGGCTACACCTTC. Its protein product is CASRGNVRGNDGYTF.